This section outlines one TCR beta chain sequence together with its context. This specimen comes from a study of blood T cell repertoires in COVID-19. Study in general: Some COVID-19 samples were acute and others convalescent; all came from the United States, Italy and Spain. PBMCs, B-cell-depleted T cells, or T cells were the source of the cDNA or gDNA that made up the material.

Per the study methods: Reference gene primer amplification in the assay estimated nucleated cell counts. Repertoires were generated with immunoSEQ multiplex PCR, while TCRdb's copy carries only in-frame clones and drops some. For V, J and clone size, that table is used; D and trimming come from the DNA. Of about 150,000 clones detected, almost 85% appear once; the ten largest clones hold roughly 15%. This receptor was identified in a human donor with acute or convalescent COVID-19. The donor label of this sample is uncertain. The sample taken for sequencing was peripheral blood.

The CDR3 loop reads CASSLRQGYGYTF. The CDR3 DNA sequence: TGTGCCAGCAGTTTAAGACAGGGGTATGGCTACACCTTC. This chain links TRBV27 with TRBJ1-2; 8 bases fit TRBD1. The germline V gene encodes CDR1 MNHEY and CDR2 SMNVEV (reference sequence). The V gene end was trimmed by 2 bases and the J gene end by 5 bases; junction bases not matched to a gene: 1. This CDR3 contains 13 residues.